This T cell receptor beta chain appears in the sequencing data of a study of blood T cell repertoires in COVID-19. Looking at the study overall: Some COVID-19 samples were acute and others convalescent; all came from the United States, Italy and Spain. Sources were T cells, B-cell-depleted T cells, or PBMCs; the material itself was cDNA or gDNA.

Original handling: For nucleated cells, counts were estimated from reference gene primer amplification. The repertoire was sequenced with immunoSEQ multiplex PCR; TCRdb's copy has only in-frame clones and lacks some. V, J and clone size derive from that table, while D and trimming were established from the DNA sequence. The data hold 410,000 or so clones, with approximately 90% observed a single time. Patients from Seattle were sampled longitudinally, starting during active infection. V was clipped by 1 base and J by 7 bases; unmatched bases: 11. Germline CDR1 SGHVS, CDR2 FQNEAQ. The CDR3 contains 17 residues.

This clonotype was obtained from a woman between 35 and 50 years old with COVID-19, enrolled during active disease. The chain is built from TRBV7-8 and TRBJ2-1; 9 bases fit TRBD2. Sequenced: peripheral blood. The CDR3 region is CASSLVPAGGQRNEQFF. The CDR3 region has the DNA TGTGCCAGCAGCTTAGTCCCAGCGGGAGGTCAGAGGAATGAGCAGTTCTTC.